A single sample gave rise to the 18 T cell receptor beta chains below, sequenced in a study of T cell clonality in common variable immunodeficiency. Broader study findings: Reportedly, TCR beta sequences from common variable immunodeficiency showed fewer deletions and N-nucleotide insertions.

These receptors' antigens are unknown. Measured with immunoSEQ multiplex PCR; TCRdb has only the in-frame clones, and not every one. Recorded here are about 15,000 clones, none singletons. Material: peripheral blood mononuclear cells. The receptor set was obtained from a human donor with common variable immunodeficiency.

This clone was seen at least ten times. The read terminates 3 residues before the CDR3 end, so the remaining end is supplied by the germline J gene. The gene calls are TRBV19 and TRBJ2-1, with D possibly TRBD2 on 5 matching bases. The CDR3 extends over 14 amino acids. CDR1 and CDR2 (germline): LNHDA, SQIVND (reference sequence). The V end was cut by 3 bases, the J end by 8 bases, with 14 bases between. CDR3 DNA (partial): TGTGCCAGTAGTATCTGGGTCGACGGGGATGAG. This gives the protein CASSIWVDGDE. From start to end, the CDR3 is CASSIWVDGDEQFF.

As for this clone: The read ends 3 residues early relative to the CDR3; the germline J gene fills the gap. This chain connects TRBV18 to TRBJ2-3; 9 bases map to TRBD2. V shed 6 bases and J 3 bases; nucleotides not matched to a gene: 10. Germline loops: CDR1 KGHSH, CDR2 LQKENI. The CDR3 consists of 16 residues. The CDR3 DNA, read in part, is TGTGCCAGCTCTTCATATAGCGGGGGACGGACAGATACG. It is translated as CASSSYSGGRTDT. The whole CDR3 is CASSSYSGGRTDTQYF.

This clone showed up just a few times. The sequenced part of the CDR3 DNA is TGTGCCAGCGGAGGACAGGGGATCTATGGC. It translates to CASGGQGIYG. The CDR3 as a whole reads CASGGQGIYGYTF. V is TRBV18 and J is TRBJ1-2, with 9 positions matching TRBD1. The read ends 3 residues shy of where the CDR3 ends; the end is completed using the germline J gene. There are 13 residues in the CDR3. Germline CDR1 KGHSH, CDR2 LQKENI. The ends lost 8 bases at V and 4 bases at J; junction bases unmatched: 5.

Regarding this clone: The sequenced fragment ends 3 residues before the CDR3 boundary, so the rest is inferred from the germline J gene. The chain combines TRBV20-1 with TRBJ1-3; the D gene is possibly TRBD1 (6 bases). The CDR3 spans 17 residues. Germline V CDR1 and CDR2: DFQATT, SNEGSKA (reference sequence). V was pared by 0 bases and J by 1 base, with 16 bases between. The CDR3 protein is CSARDGQGFSSGNTIYF. The covered CDR3 bases are TGCAGTGCTAGAGATGGGCAGGGGTTTTCTTCTGGAAACACC.

CDR3 DNA (partial): TGTGCCAGCAGCCAACTAGCACGGGAGACC. As protein: CASSQLARET. The CDR3 as a whole reads CASSQLARETQYF. The V and J genes are TRBV11-2 and TRBJ2-5, with D possibly matching TRBD2 (6 bases). With the read ending 3 residues before the CDR3 end, the germline J gene is used to fill in that end. Germline V gene sequence: CDR1 SGHAT, CDR2 FQNNGV. The V end was cut by 5 bases, the J end by 5 bases, with 12 bases between. The CDR3 sequence is 13 residues long.

The CDR3 loop reads CASTHGGHEGETQYF. CDR3 DNA, as far as it was read: TGTGCCAGCACACATGGAGGACACGAGGGAGAGACC. The chain combines TRBV6-2 or TRBV6-3 with TRBJ2-5; D may correspond to TRBD1 or TRBD2 (5 bases each). The read is 3 residues too short to cover the CDR3 end, so that end is filled in from the germline J gene. The CDR3 has 15 amino acids. The ends were cut back, 7 bases at V and 4 bases at J, with 19 bases in the middle. Germline-derived CDR1 and CDR2 are MNHEY and SVGEGT.

There are a few counts of this clone. Read data end 3 residues before the CDR3 end; the end is taken from the germline J gene. The genes are TRBV19 and TRBJ2-1; 11 positions agree with TRBD2. CDR3 length equals 17 residues. The V gene end was trimmed by 7 bases and the J gene end by 0 bases; junction bases not matched to a gene: 8. Germline lookup yields CDR1 LNHDA and CDR2 SQIVND (reference sequence). CDR3 residues: CASMKLAGGLSYNEQFF. Partial CDR3 DNA: TGTGCCAGTATGAAGCTAGCGGGAGGTCTCTCCTACAATGAG.

In this sample, this clone turned up a few times. The read finishes 3 residues shy of the CDR3 end, and the germline J gene is used to complete it. The V call is TRBV7-9, the J call TRBJ1-4, with D perhaps matching TRBD1 (5 bases). CDR1 and CDR2 (germline): SEHNR, FQNEAQ (reference sequence). This CDR3 spans 13 amino acids. The CDR3 region is CASSLMGQAELFF. The DNA read from the CDR3 is TGTGCCAGCAGCTTAATGGGGCAGGCGGAA.

The table lists this clone with a few counts. The read stops 3 residues short of the end of the CDR3; the missing end is completed from the germline J gene. The chain couples TRBV7-2 to TRBJ2-1, with no clear D. CDR1 and CDR2 from the germline V gene are SGHTA and FQGNSA. The length of the CDR3 is 15 residues. Trimming removed 7 bases at V and 5 bases at J, with 18 bases between. Partial CDR3 DNA: TGTGCCAGCACCCCGAGCGTGTTAACGAACAATGAG. Translating it yields CASTPSVLTNNE. The whole CDR3 protein is CASTPSVLTNNEQFF.

In regard to this clone: The read halts 3 residues ahead of the CDR3 end, with the missing end drawn from the germline J gene. This chain links TRBV19 with TRBJ2-1; 15 bases map to TRBD2. V gave up 4 bases and J gave up 0 bases; unmatched junction bases: 4. Germline CDR1 and CDR2: LNHDA and SQIVND (reference sequence). The CDR3 contains 18 residues. Incomplete CDR3 DNA: TGTGCCAGTAGTACCTGGACTAGCGGGAGGGGCTCCTACAATGAG. Residues: CASSTWTSGRGSYNE. The full CDR3 reads CASSTWTSGRGSYNEQFF.

This clone was found many times. Coverage ceases 3 residues before the CDR3 finishes, and the germline J gene fills in the end. V is TRBV7-2 and J is TRBJ2-1, with D possibly being TRBD1 or TRBD2 (5 bases each). Germline CDR1 is SGHTA and CDR2 is FQGNSA. Trimming cost V 2 bases and J 9 bases, with 8 bases left between them. CDR3 length: 12 residues. The CDR3 bases that were read are TGTGCCAGCAGCTTAATGAGGGGTGAG. This translates into CASSLMRGE. The entire CDR3 protein reads CASSLMRGEQFF.

There are a few counts of this clone. The CDR3 goes on 3 residues after the read ends, and that part is filled in from the germline J gene. The V gene is TRBV7-9, the J gene TRBJ2-3, with TRBD2 matching over 8 bases. Germline CDR1 is SEHNR and CDR2 is FQNEAQ (reference sequence). The CDR3 has 14 residues. The CDR3 here is CASSLAAGGPTQYF. The CDR3 bases that were read are TGTGCCAGCAGCTTAGCGGCGGGAGGCCCGACG.

This clone was counted ten times or more. The read halts 3 residues ahead of the CDR3 end, with the missing end drawn from the germline J gene. The V gene is TRBV18, the J gene TRBJ1-1; D remains ambiguous. This CDR3 contains 14 residues. Trimming left V 6 bases short and J 1 base short, with 12 bases between. Germline V CDR1 and CDR2: KGHSH, LQKENI. The CDR3 reads CASSLSGPNTEAFF. The part of the CDR3 DNA that was read is TGTGCCAGCTCCCTCAGTGGCCCGAACACTGAA.

This clone was counted a few times. The CDR3 extends 3 residues past the end of the read, so its final part is completed from the germline J gene. The chain is built from TRBV19 and TRBJ2-4; D possibly corresponds to TRBD2 (6 bases). Germline CDR1 is LNHDA and CDR2 is SQIVND (reference sequence). The CDR3 is 20 amino acids. Trimming left V 0 bases short and J 0 bases short, with 21 bases between. CDR3 bases read: TGTGCCAGTAGTATAGAAGGGCCTAGCGCGGGGAGAGTAGCCAAAAACATT. This gives the protein CASSIEGPSAGRVAKNI. The CDR3, in full, reads CASSIEGPSAGRVAKNIQYF. The whole variable domain, filled in from reference TRBV19 and TRBJ2-4, reads DGGITQSPKYLFRKEGQNVTLSCEQNLNHDAMYWYRQDPGQGLRLIYYSQIVNDFQKGDIAEGYSVSREKKESFPLTVTSAQKNPTAFYLCASSIEGPSAGRVAKNIQYFGAGTRLSVL.

Notes on this clone: The observed sequence ends 3 residues before the CDR3 terminus, with the missing tail filled in from the germline J gene. The V call is TRBV18, the J call TRBJ1-3; D not resolved. Germline V gives CDR1 KGHSH, CDR2 LQKENI. V lost 2 bases and J lost 0, with 11 bases in between. The CDR3 length is 16 residues. CDR3: CASSPAAGYSGNTIYF. The part of the CDR3 DNA that was read is TGTGCCAGCTCACCAGCCGCGGGCTACTCTGGAAACACC.

This clone was observed a few times. The sequenced fragment ends 3 residues before the CDR3 boundary, so the rest is inferred from the germline J gene. The V call is TRBV19, the J call TRBJ2-5, with a tentative D call TRBD2 (6 bases). The V gene's germline CDR1 is LNHDA and CDR2 SQIVND (reference sequence). The CDR3 totals 14 residues. Trimming cost V 6 bases and J 4 bases, with 15 bases left between them. This CDR3 reads CASSQTRRGETQYF. CDR3 bases read: TGTGCCAGTAGCCAGACTAGGAGGGGAGAGACC. Complete variable domain (other parts from reference TRBV19 and TRBJ2-5): DGGITQSPKYLFRKEGQNVTLSCEQNLNHDAMYWYRQDPGQGLRLIYYSQIVNDFQKGDIAEGYSVSREKKESFPLTVTSAQKNPTAFYLCASSQTRRGETQYFGPGTRLLVL.

This clone showed up many times. Read coverage stops 3 residues before the CDR3 terminus; the germline J gene supplies the remainder. The gene calls are TRBV20-1 and TRBJ2-2; TRBD1 matches at 7 bases. The CDR3 extends over 16 amino acids. V dropped 0 bases and J dropped 5; count of bases not matched to a gene: 9. The germline CDR1 and CDR2 sequences are DFQATT and SNEGSKA (reference sequence). Incomplete CDR3 DNA: TGCAGTGCTAGAGATCAGCTCAGGGGGTCGACCGGGGAG. Translation: CSARDQLRGSTGE. The full CDR3 protein is CSARDQLRGSTGELFF.

Many counts were recorded for this clone. The read is 3 residues too short to cover the CDR3 end, so that end is filled in from the germline J gene. The chain carries TRBV10-3 and TRBJ2-1; 7 nucleotides agree with TRBD1. V shed 10 bases and J 0 bases; nucleotides not matched to a gene: 6. CDR3 length: 14 residues. Germline lookup yields CDR1 ENHRY and CDR2 SYGVKD. CDR3 DNA (partial): TGTGCCACCCTAGACAGGGACTCCTACAATGAG. Protein: CATLDRDSYNE. The whole CDR3 sequence is CATLDRDSYNEQFF.